The 2 T cell receptor beta chains in this list originate from one sample, sequenced in a study of chemoradiotherapy in HPV16-positive cancers. TCRdb's table, derived via immunoSEQ multiplex PCR, lists solely in-frame clones and lacks some. There are approximately 12,000 clones in the sample; roughly 92% occur only once, and about 1.7% lies in the top ten. The sample here was blood, taken from a patient who underwent chemoradiotherapy. These receptors were collected from a human donor with HPV-associated anogenital cancer.

The V and J genes are TRBV27 and TRBJ1-4, with unresolved D. V was trimmed by 5 bases and J by 8 bases, leaving 15 bases between them. The CDR3 is 14 residues long. In germline, CDR1 is MNHEY, CDR2 SMNVEV (reference sequence). Here the CDR3 DNA reads TGTGCCAGCAGTGTCAGTCGGGCCACGGAAAAACTGTTTTTT. This translates into CASSVSRATEKLFF.

This chain uses TRBV5-1 with TRBJ1-1, with no clear D. Germline lookup yields CDR1 SGHRS and CDR2 YFSETQ. The CDR3 is 16 amino acids. V was trimmed by 4 bases and J by 0 bases, leaving 16 bases between them. CDR3 in DNA: TGCGCCAGCAGCCCACTCACCCGCGGGATGAACACTGAAGCTTTCTTT. This translates into CASSPLTRGMNTEAFF. The variable domain in full, with the rest retrieved from reference TRBV5-1 and TRBJ1-1, is KAGVTQTPRYLIKTRGQQVTLSCSPISGHRSVSWYQQTPGQGLQFLFEYFSETQRNKGNFPGRFSGRQFSNSRSEMNVSTLELGDSALYLCASSPLTRGMNTEAFFGQGTRLTVV.